These 22 T cell receptor beta chains share one sample of origin, sequenced in a study of T-cell memory formation after mild COVID-19. MiXCR, run by TCRdb on the 5' RACE reads, gives a single entry per CDR3 protein. This table has about 470,000 distinct CDR3 sequences, around 27% appearing once. The sequenced material came from PBMCs or a T cell subset sorted from them (not recorded which). The receptors shown here come from an adult woman who had mild COVID-19 (a few samples of this study predate the infection). Cell type and time point are not known.

This clonotype was seen at least ten times. This chain connects TRBV20-1 to TRBJ2-3; possibly TRBD2 for D (5 bases). Germline V gene lookup returns CDR1 DFQATT and CDR2 SNEGSKA (reference sequence). Between the trimmed V and J ends, which lost 6 bases and 2 bases, there was a span of 12 bases. CDR3 length: 13 amino acids. CDR3 in amino acids: CSAPADYTDTQYF. CDR3 DNA: TGCAGTGCCCCAGCGGATTACACAGATACGCAGTATTTT.

This clonotype was detected a few times. V gene TRBV7-8 combines with J gene TRBJ2-1; maybe TRBD2 (5 bases). There are 13 residues in the CDR3. Germline CDR1 and CDR2: SGHVS and FQNEAQ. Trimming cost V 3 bases and J 5 bases, with 8 bases left between them. The chain's CDR3 is CASSLRVDNEQFF. In DNA, the CDR3 is TGTGCCAGCAGCTTGAGGGTCGACAATGAGCAGTTCTTC.

There are a few counts of this clonotype. The V call is TRBV12-3 or TRBV12-4, the J call TRBJ1-4; D is unclear. Trimming left V 4 bases short and J 4 bases short, with 10 bases between. The CDR3 sequence is 14 residues long. The CDR3 region is CASSYVNYNEKLFF. CDR3 sequence (DNA): TGTGCCAGCAGTTATGTAAACTATAATGAAAAACTGTTTTTT.

The J gene is TRBJ2-7, the V gene TRBV4-1; weak D call: TRBD2 (5 bases). CDR3 size: 14 residues. The V end was cut by 2 bases, the J end by 3 bases, with 11 bases between. The germline gives CDR1 MGHRA, CDR2 YSYEKL. CDR3 sequence (DNA): TGCGCCAGCAGCCAATACAAAGGAGGCTACGAGCAGTACTTC. Residues: CASSQYKGGYEQYF.

This clonotype has at least ten counts. This chain connects TRBV5-1 to TRBJ1-3, with 9 nucleotides matching TRBD1. The germline gives CDR1 SGHRS, CDR2 YFSETQ. Trimming took 4 bases from V and 3 from J; bases not matched to a gene: 8. The CDR3 totals 16 residues. The CDR3 here is CASSPTGTGYGNTIYF. The DNA of the CDR3 is TGCGCCAGCAGCCCGACCGGGACAGGGTATGGAAACACCATATATTTT.

This chain joins TRBV7-9 and TRBJ2-5; no firm D call. Trimming left V 5 bases short and J 5 bases short, with 18 bases between. The CDR3 loop spans 15 amino acids. Germline CDR1 is SEHNR and CDR2 is FQNEAQ (reference sequence). Written as DNA, the CDR3 is TGTGCCAGCAGCCAATACCGGCGGATTGGGGAGACCCAGTACTTC. Amino acids: CASSQYRRIGETQYF.

This clonotype has more than one count but fewer than ten. The V and J genes are TRBV4-1 and TRBJ2-1; either TRBD1 or TRBD2 may fit D (5 bases each). V lost 1 base to trimming and J lost 7 bases, with 14 bases between them. The CDR3 covers 15 residues. Germline assignment: CDR1 MGHRA and CDR2 YSYEKL. The CDR3 coding sequence is TGCGCCAGCAGCCAAGGTGGGGGAACTCAGAATGAGCAGTTCTTC. Its protein is CASSQGGGTQNEQFF.

The V and J genes are TRBV29-1 and TRBJ2-1; no reliable D call. The V gene lost 7 bases and the J gene lost 7 bases, with 8 bases spanning the gap. CDR3 size: 10 residues. Germline CDR1 and CDR2: SQVTM and ANQGSEA. The CDR3 is CSGLGNEQFF. In DNA, the CDR3 is TGCAGCGGGCTAGGGAATGAGCAGTTCTTC.

This clonotype appeared a few times. This chain links TRBV29-1 with TRBJ2-7; 7 positions match TRBD2. V was pared by 3 bases and J by 3 bases, with 8 bases of the junction left unmatched. Germline V gives CDR1 SQVTM, CDR2 ANQGSEA. The CDR3 sequence is 14 residues long. CDR3 amino acids: CSVDLDGRSYEQYF. In DNA form, the CDR3 reads TGCAGCGTTGATTTAGACGGGAGGAGCTACGAGCAGTACTTC.

This rearrangement joins TRBV5-1 to TRBJ1-1, with D maybe TRBD1 (5 bases). Germline V gene sequence: CDR1 SGHRS, CDR2 YFSETQ. This CDR3 region has 16 residues. V was shortened by 4 bases and J by 0 bases, with 16 bases between the two germline ends. In DNA, the CDR3 is TGCGCCAGCAGCCAAATCCCCGGACATATGAACACTGAAGCTTTCTTT. This sequence encodes CASSQIPGHMNTEAFF.

This clonotype has just a few counts. The V and J genes are TRBV7-9 and TRBJ1-1; weak D call: TRBD1 (6 bases). The V end lost 5 bases, the J end lost 5 bases, and 18 bases lay between the germline ends. The CDR3 is 15 amino acids. Germline V gene lookup returns CDR1 SEHNR and CDR2 FQNEAQ (reference sequence). The CDR3 region is CASSPPEGGRTEAFF. DNA for the CDR3: TGTGCCAGCAGCCCCCCGGAGGGGGGCAGGACTGAAGCTTTCTTT.

This clonotype has just a few counts. The V gene is TRBV6-6, the J gene TRBJ2-7, with unresolved D. In germline, CDR1 is MNHNY, CDR2 SVGAGI (reference sequence). The CDR3 has 16 amino acids. V lost 1 base to trimming and J lost 0 bases, with 13 bases between them. For the CDR3, the DNA is TGTGCCAGCAGTTACTTCAAGATGGATAGCTCCTACGAGCAGTACTTC. It codes for CASSYFKMDSSYEQYF.

The chain recombines TRBV6-4 with TRBJ2-3, with D perhaps assigned TRBD1 or TRBD2 (5 bases each). Trimming left V 6 bases short and J 1 base short, with 14 bases between. CDR1 is MRHNA and CDR2 is SNTAGT in the germline V gene. The CDR3 runs 15 residues. CDR3 protein: CASSIGASRTDTQYF. The DNA of the CDR3 is TGTGCCAGCAGCATCGGGGCCTCCCGCACAGATACGCAGTATTTT.

The J gene is TRBJ1-2, the V gene TRBV6-5; possible D gene TRBD1, 5 bases. The germline V and J ends were trimmed by 8 bases and 5 bases, with 21 bases remaining between them. The CDR3 length is 15 residues. Germline V CDR1 and CDR2: MNHEY, SVGAGI. The CDR3 here is CASGGDVFSLYGYTF. The DNA of the CDR3 is TGTGCCAGCGGGGGGGACGTCTTTTCCCTTTATGGCTACACCTTC.

This clonotype was counted between two and nine times. The rearrangement joins TRBV7-6 to TRBJ1-1; D gene ambiguous. CDR1 is SGHVS, CDR2 FNYEAQ, per germline. Trimming shortened V by 7 bases and J by 4 bases, and 13 bases separated the two germline ends. This CDR3 is 13 amino acids long. The CDR3 region has the DNA TGTGCCAGCAACCTTGGGGAGGGCACTGAAGCTTTCTTT. It specifies CASNLGEGTEAFF.

A few counts support this clonotype. This chain links TRBV29-1 with TRBJ1-1; 7 bases fit TRBD1. V trimming: 7 bases; J trimming: 9 bases; junction bases outside the gene matches: 14. The CDR3 runs to 13 residues. From germline, CDR1 is SQVTM and CDR2 ANQGSEA. The CDR3 protein is CSAANRGSRQAFF. CDR3 bases: TGCAGCGCTGCGAACAGGGGAAGTCGCCAAGCTTTCTTT.

This clonotype was counted only a few times. The gene calls are TRBV5-6 and TRBJ1-4, with D unclear. The CDR3 is made up of 15 amino acids. The germline CDR1 and CDR2 sequences are SGHDT and YYEEEE. Trimming pared 3 bases from V and 7 bases from J, leaving 16 bases between. The CDR3 DNA follows: TGTGCCAGCAGCTGGACCGATAACAGAGGTGAAAAACTGTTTTTT. Translated, it gives CASSWTDNRGEKLFF.

The chain links TRBV7-6 to TRBJ1-1, with TRBD1 as a possible D gene (5 bases). CDR1 is SGHVS, CDR2 FNYEAQ, per germline. Trimming shortened V by 8 bases and J by 4 bases, and 20 bases separated the two germline ends. CDR3 length: 15 amino acids. The DNA of the CDR3 is TGTGCCAGCGTATTGGGGGACTTCCGAGGCACTGAAGCTTTCTTT. Translated, it gives CASVLGDFRGTEAFF. The complete variable domain, with remaining parts taken from reference TRBV7-6 and TRBJ1-1, reads GAGVSQSPRYKVTKRGQDVALRCDPISGHVSLYWYRQALGQGPEFLTYFNYEAQQDKSGLPNDRFSAERPEGSISTLTIQRTEQRDSAMYRCASVLGDFRGTEAFFGQGTRLTVV.

This clonotype was seen a few times. This rearrangement joins TRBV7-9 to TRBJ2-5, with no clear D. CDR3 length: 15 amino acids. Germline V gene sequence: CDR1 SEHNR, CDR2 FQNEAQ (reference sequence). Trimming stripped 1 base from V and 2 bases from J, with 11 bases between. CDR3 amino acids: CASSLGGTLQETQYF. The CDR3, as DNA: TGTGCCAGCAGCTTAGGGGGAACCTTGCAAGAGACCCAGTACTTC.

This sequence joins TRBV6-2 or TRBV6-3 and TRBJ1-1; 8 bases map to TRBD1. The CDR3 length is 16 residues. The ends lost 5 bases at V and 0 bases at J; junction bases unmatched: 8. Germline V gene lookup returns CDR1 MNHEY and CDR2 SVGEGT. CDR3 residues: CASSGSRQGLNTEAFF. The CDR3 bases are TGTGCCAGCAGTGGTTCGCGACAGGGGCTGAACACTGAAGCTTTCTTT.

The rearrangement uses TRBV3-1 and TRBJ1-1, with D perhaps matching TRBD1 (6 bases). Germline assignment: CDR1 LGHDT and CDR2 YNNKEL (reference sequence). This CDR3 has 14 residues. With 3 bases removed from V and 9 bases from J, the gap between germline ends came to 17 bases. DNA for the CDR3: TGTGCCAGCAGCCAGGTTACTGAGGGGGACAAAGCTTTCTTT. It specifies CASSQVTEGDKAFF.

This clonotype was counted only a few times. The chain links TRBV19 to TRBJ2-7; D is unclear. This CDR3 contains 14 residues. V was pared by 5 bases and J by 3 bases, with 14 bases between. Germline loops: CDR1 LNHDA, CDR2 SQIVND (reference sequence). The CDR3 DNA follows: TGTGCCAGTAGTCAAATGGCCACCCTCTACGAGCAGTACTTC. Protein product: CASSQMATLYEQYF. Together with reference TRBV19 and TRBJ2-7, the CDR3 gives the full variable domain: DGGITQSPKYLFRKEGQNVTLSCEQNLNHDAMYWYRQDPGQGLRLIYYSQIVNDFQKGDIAEGYSVSREKKESFPLTVTSAQKNPTAFYLCASSQMATLYEQYFGPGTRLTVT.